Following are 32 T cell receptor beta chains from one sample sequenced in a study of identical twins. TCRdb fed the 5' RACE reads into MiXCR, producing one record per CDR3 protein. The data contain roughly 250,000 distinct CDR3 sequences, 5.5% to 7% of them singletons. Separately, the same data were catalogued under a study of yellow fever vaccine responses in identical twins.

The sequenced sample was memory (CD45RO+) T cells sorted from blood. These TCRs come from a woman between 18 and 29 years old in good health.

CDR3 sequence: CSGDGRYNEQFF. In nucleotides, the CDR3 is TGCAGTGGGGACGGGAGGTACAATGAGCAGTTCTTC. The chain joins TRBV20-1 to TRBJ2-1, with 7 nucleotides matching TRBD2. The CDR3 runs to 12 residues. Germline CDR1 and CDR2: DFQATT and SNEGSKA (reference sequence). The trim removed 7 bases at V and 4 bases at J, leaving 4 bases unmatched.

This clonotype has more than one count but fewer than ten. CDR3 nucleotides: TGCAGCGTTACCGGGACAGGTCCTGGGGCCAACGTCCTGACTTTC. Translating gives CSVTGTGPGANVLTF. The chain combines TRBV29-1 with TRBJ2-6; TRBD1 matches 8 bases. Germline-derived CDR1 and CDR2 are SQVTM and ANQGSEA. V shed 5 bases and J 2 bases; nucleotides not matched to a gene: 5. The CDR3 covers 15 residues.

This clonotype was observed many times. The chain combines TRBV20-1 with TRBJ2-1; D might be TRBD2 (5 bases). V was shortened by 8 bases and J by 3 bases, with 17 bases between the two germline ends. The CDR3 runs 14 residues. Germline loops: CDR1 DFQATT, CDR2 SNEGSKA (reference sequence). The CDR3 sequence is CSCLFRGFYNEQFF. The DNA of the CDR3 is TGCAGTTGCCTTTTCCGGGGTTTCTACAATGAGCAGTTCTTC.

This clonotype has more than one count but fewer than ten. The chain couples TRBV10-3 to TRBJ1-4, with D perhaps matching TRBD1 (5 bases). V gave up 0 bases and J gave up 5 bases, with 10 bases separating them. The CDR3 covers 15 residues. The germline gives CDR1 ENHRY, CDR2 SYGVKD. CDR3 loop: CAISESGGPNEKLFF. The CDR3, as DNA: TGTGCCATCAGTGAGTCGGGGGGACCGAATGAAAAACTGTTTTTT.

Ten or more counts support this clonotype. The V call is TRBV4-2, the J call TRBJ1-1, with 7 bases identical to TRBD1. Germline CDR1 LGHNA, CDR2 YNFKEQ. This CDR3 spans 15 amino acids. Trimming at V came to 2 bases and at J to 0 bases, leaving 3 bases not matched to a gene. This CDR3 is CASSQTDRMNTEAFF. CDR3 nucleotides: TGTGCCAGCAGCCAAACGGACAGGATGAACACTGAAGCTTTCTTT.

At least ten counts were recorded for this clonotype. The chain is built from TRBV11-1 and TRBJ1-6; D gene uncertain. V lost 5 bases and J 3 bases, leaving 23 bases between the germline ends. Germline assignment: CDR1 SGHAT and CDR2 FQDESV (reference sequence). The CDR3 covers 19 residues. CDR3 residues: CASSQSDRKFRDYNSPLHF. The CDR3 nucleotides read TGTGCCAGCAGCCAATCGGACCGTAAATTCCGGGACTATAATTCACCCCTCCACTTT. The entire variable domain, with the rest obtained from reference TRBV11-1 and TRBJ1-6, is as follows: EAEVAQSPRYKITEKSQAVAFWCDPISGHATLYWYRQILGQGPELLVQFQDESVVDDSQLPKDRFSAERLKGVDSTLKIQPAELGDSAMYLCASSQSDRKFRDYNSPLHFGNGTRLTVT.

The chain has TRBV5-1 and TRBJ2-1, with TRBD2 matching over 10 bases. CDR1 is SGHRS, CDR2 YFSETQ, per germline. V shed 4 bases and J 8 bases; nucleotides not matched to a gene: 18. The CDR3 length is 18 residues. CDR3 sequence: CASSPVDMGLARLDEQFF. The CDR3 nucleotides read TGCGCCAGCAGCCCCGTAGATATGGGACTAGCGCGCCTTGATGAGCAGTTCTTC. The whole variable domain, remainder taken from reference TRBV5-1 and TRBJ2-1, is KAGVTQTPRYLIKTRGQQVTLSCSPISGHRSVSWYQQTPGQGLQFLFEYFSETQRNKGNFPGRFSGRQFSNSRSEMNVSTLELGDSALYLCASSPVDMGLARLDEQFFGPGTRLTVL.

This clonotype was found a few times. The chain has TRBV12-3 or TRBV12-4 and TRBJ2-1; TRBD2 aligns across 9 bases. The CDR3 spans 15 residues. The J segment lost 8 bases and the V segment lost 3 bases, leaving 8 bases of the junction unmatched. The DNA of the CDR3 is TGTGCCAGCAGTTTTGCTTTAGCGGGAGACCATGAGCAGTTCTTC. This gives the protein CASSFALAGDHEQFF.

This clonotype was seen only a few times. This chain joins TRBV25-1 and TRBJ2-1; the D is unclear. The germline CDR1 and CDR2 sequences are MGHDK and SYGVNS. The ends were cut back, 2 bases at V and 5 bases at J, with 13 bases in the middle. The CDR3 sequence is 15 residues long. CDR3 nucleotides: TGTGCCAGCAGTGAACCCCTAGGGCGGAACAATGAGCAGTTCTTC. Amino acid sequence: CASSEPLGRNNEQFF.

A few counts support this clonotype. The CDR3 DNA sequence: TGCAGTGCTAGAGTTCCGGAGGGGGCGGGTGAGCAGTACTTC. It specifies CSARVPEGAGEQYF. This chain joins TRBV20-1 and TRBJ2-7; maybe TRBD1 (7 bases). V was trimmed by 1 base and J by 7 bases, leaving 17 bases between them. The CDR3 has 14 amino acids. Germline V gene data show CDR1 as DFQATT and CDR2 as SNEGSKA (reference sequence).

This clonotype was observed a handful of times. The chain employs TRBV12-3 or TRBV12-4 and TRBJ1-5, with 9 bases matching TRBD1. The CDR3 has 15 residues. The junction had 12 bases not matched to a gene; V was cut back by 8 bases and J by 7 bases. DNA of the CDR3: TGTGCCAGCCTGATAGGGGGACAGGGATCCCAGCCCCAGCATTTT. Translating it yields CASLIGGQGSQPQHF.

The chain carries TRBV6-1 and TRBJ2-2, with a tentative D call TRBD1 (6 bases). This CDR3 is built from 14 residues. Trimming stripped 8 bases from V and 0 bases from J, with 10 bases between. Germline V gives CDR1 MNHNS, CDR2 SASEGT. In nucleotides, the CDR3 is TGTGCCAGCCATGGACAGACGAACACCGGGGAGCTGTTTTTT. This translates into CASHGQTNTGELFF.

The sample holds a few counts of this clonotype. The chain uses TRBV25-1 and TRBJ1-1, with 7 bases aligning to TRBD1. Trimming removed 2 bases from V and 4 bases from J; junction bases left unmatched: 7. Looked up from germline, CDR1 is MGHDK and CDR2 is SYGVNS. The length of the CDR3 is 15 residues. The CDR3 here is CASSEQGGEGTEAFF. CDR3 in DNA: TGTGCCAGCAGTGAACAGGGGGGGGAAGGCACTGAAGCTTTCTTT.

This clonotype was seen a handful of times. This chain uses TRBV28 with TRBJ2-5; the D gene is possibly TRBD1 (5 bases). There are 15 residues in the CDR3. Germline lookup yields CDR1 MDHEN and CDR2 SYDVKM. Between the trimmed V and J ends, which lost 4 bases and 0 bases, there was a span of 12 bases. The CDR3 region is CASSSRTWYQETQYF. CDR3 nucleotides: TGTGCCAGCAGTTCCCGGACATGGTACCAAGAGACCCAGTACTTC.

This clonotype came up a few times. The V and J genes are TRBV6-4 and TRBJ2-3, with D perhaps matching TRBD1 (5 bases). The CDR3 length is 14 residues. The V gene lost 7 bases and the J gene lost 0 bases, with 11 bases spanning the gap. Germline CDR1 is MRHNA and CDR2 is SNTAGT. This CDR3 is CASKVGASTDTQYF. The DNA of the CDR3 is TGTGCCAGCAAGGTTGGGGCTAGCACAGATACGCAGTATTTT.

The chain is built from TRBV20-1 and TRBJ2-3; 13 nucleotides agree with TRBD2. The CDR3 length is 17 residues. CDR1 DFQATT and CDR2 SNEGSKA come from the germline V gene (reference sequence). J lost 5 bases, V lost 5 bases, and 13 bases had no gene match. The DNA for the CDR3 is TGCAGTGCTGGAAAACCAGGTGGACTAGCGGGAGAAGATACGCAGTATTTT. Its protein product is CSAGKPGGLAGEDTQYF.

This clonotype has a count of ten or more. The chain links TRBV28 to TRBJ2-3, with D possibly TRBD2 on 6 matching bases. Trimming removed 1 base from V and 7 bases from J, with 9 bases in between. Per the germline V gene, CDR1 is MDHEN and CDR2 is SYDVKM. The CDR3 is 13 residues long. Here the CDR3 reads CASSLSGVNTQYF. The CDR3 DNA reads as TGTGCCAGCAGTTTATCGGGGGTAAATACGCAGTATTTT.

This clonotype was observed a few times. The CDR3 loop reads CASSLGGTGYEQYV. The CDR3 nucleotides read TGTGCCAGCAGCTTAGGCGGGACAGGCTACGAGCAGTACGTC. The chain joins TRBV13 to TRBJ2-7, with TRBD1 identical over 8 bases. J was trimmed by 3 bases and V by 0 bases; bases with no gene match: 1. CDR1 is PRHDT and CDR2 is FYEKMQ in the germline V gene (reference sequence). The CDR3 has 14 amino acids.

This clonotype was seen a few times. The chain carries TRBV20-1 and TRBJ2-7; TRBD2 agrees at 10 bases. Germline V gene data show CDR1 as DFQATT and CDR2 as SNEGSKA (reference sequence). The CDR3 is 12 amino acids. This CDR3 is CSTGLANCEQYF. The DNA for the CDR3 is TGCAGCACGGGACTAGCGAATTGCGAGCAGTACTTC.

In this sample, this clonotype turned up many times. This chain's CDR3 is CASSLSPNTGELFF. Written as DNA, the CDR3 is TGCGCCAGCAGCTTGAGCCCGAACACCGGGGAGCTGTTTTTT. The chain couples TRBV5-1 to TRBJ2-2; D not resolved. Trimming removed 1 base at V and 0 bases at J, with 4 bases between. Germline assignment: CDR1 SGHRS and CDR2 YFSETQ. The CDR3 runs to 14 residues.

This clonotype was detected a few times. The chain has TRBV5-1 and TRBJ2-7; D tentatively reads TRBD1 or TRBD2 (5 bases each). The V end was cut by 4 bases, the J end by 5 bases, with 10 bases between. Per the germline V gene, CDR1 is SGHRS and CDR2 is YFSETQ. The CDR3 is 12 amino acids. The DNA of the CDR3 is TGCGCCAGCAGCGGGGACGTCGACGAGCAGTACTTC. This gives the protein CASSGDVDEQYF.

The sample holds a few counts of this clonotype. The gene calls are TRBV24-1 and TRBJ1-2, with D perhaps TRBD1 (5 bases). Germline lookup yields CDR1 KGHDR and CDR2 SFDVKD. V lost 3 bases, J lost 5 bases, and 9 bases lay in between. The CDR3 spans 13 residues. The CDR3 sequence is CATSDGTAYGYTF. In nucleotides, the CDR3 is TGTGCCACCAGTGATGGGACGGCTTATGGCTACACCTTC.

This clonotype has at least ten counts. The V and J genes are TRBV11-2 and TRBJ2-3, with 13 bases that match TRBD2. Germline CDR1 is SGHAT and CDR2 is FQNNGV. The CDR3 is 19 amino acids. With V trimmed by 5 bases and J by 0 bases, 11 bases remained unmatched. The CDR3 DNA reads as TGTGCCAGCAGCCGGCGACTAGCGGGGGGTTCAATGAGCACAGATACGCAGTATTTT. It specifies CASSRRLAGGSMSTDTQYF.

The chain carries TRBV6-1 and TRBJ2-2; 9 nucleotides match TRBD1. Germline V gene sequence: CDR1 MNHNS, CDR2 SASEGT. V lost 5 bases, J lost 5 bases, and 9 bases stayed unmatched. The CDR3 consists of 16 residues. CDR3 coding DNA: TGTGCCAGCAGTCAAACAGGGGGCCTAGGAACCGGGGAGCTGTTTTTT. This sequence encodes CASSQTGGLGTGELFF.

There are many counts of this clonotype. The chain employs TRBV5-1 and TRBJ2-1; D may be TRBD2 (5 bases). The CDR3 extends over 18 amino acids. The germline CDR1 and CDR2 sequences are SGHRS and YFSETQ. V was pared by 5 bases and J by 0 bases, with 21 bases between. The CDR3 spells CASSHVTGSSSSYNEQFF. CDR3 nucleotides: TGCGCCAGCAGTCACGTCACGGGGTCCTCTAGCTCCTACAATGAGCAGTTCTTC.

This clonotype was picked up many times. The CDR3 region has the DNA TGTGCCAGCAGCCCGGGGACTAGCGCTAATATTCAAGAGACCCAGTACTTC. It yields the protein CASSPGTSANIQETQYF. The rearrangement links TRBV4-2 to TRBJ2-5, with 10 bases fitting TRBD2. After removal of 4 bases from V and 2 bases from J, the junction contained 10 bases not matched to a gene. The CDR3 has 17 amino acids. In germline, CDR1 is LGHNA, CDR2 YNFKEQ.

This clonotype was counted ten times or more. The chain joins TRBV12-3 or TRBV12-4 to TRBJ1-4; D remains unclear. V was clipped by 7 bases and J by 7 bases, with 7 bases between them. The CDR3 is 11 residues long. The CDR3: CASTHSEKLFF. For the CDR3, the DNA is TGTGCCAGCACCCACAGTGAAAAACTGTTTTTT.

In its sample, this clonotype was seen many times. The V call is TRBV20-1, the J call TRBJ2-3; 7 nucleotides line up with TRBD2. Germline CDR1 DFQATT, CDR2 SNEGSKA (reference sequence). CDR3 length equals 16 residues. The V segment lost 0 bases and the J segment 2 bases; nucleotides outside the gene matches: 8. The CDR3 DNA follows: TGCAGTGCTAGAGATCCTCAGCGGGGCCACACAGATACGCAGTATTTT. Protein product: CSARDPQRGHTDTQYF.

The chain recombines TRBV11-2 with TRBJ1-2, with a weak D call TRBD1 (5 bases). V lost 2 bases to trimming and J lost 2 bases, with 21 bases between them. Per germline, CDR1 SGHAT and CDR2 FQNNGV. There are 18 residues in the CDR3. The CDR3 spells CASSLRRPGGEANYGYTF. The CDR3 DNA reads TGTGCCAGCAGCTTAAGGCGTCCCGGGGGAGAGGCCAACTATGGCTACACCTTC.

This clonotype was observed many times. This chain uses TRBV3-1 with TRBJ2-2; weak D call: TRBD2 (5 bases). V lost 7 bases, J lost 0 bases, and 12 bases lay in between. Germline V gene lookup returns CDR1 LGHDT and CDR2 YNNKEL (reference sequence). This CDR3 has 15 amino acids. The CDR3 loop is CASTTPGTNTGELFF. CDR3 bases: TGTGCCAGCACGACTCCGGGAACGAACACCGGGGAGCTGTTTTTT.

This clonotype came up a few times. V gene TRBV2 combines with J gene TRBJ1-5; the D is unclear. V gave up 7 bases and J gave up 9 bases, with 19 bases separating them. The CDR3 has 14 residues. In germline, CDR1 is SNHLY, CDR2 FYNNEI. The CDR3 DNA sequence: TGTGCCAGCAAAAGCAAGGACGGAGCGCTGCCCCAGCATTTT. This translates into CASKSKDGALPQHF.

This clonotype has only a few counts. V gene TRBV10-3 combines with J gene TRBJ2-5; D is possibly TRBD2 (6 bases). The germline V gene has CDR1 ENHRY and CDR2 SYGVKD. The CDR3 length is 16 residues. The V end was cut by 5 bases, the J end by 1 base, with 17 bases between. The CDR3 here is CAISSEASVSQETQYF. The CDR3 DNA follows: TGTGCCATCAGTTCAGAGGCTAGCGTAAGCCAAGAGACCCAGTACTTC.